One and the same sample provided the 14 T cell receptor beta chains below, sequenced in a study of cytomegalovirus exposure and HLA in healthy donors. Both 60 Vbeta primers and 13 Jbeta primers went into the PCR. This table comes from immunoSEQ multiplex PCR, and its TCRdb copy is limited to in-frame clones, with some not included. The top ten hold 1.3% of the sample, which has 200,000 or so clones, over 80% seen once. What was sequenced was PBMCs. The receptor source for this set is a young man in good health and CMV-seronegative.

The V call is TRBV19, the J call TRBJ2-1; 10 bases are a match to TRBD1. CDR1 LNHDA and CDR2 SQIVND come from the germline V gene (reference sequence). The CDR3 has 14 amino acids. The J segment lost 9 bases and the V segment lost 6 bases, leaving 8 bases of the junction unmatched. CDR3 coding DNA: TGTGCCAGTAGCGGGACAGGGGAAGTCGGTGAGCAGTTCTTC. It encodes CASSGTGEVGEQFF.

The CDR3 reads CASRSGTGTYEQYF. The CDR3 coding sequence is TGTGCCAGCAGGTCCGGGACAGGGACCTACGAGCAGTACTTC. The J gene is TRBJ2-5, the V gene TRBV7-2; 9 positions match TRBD1. The DNA end is more similar to TRBJ2-7, so the J call may be wrong. The CDR3 is 14 residues long. Germline V lookup: CDR1 SGHTA, CDR2 FQGNSA.

This sequence joins TRBV5-1 and TRBJ1-1; maybe TRBD1 (6 bases). The CDR3 totals 13 residues. The germline CDR1 and CDR2 sequences are SGHRS and YFSETQ. V lost 4 bases, J lost 5 bases, and 12 bases lay in between. The CDR3: CASSGGRRTEAFF. The DNA of the CDR3 is TGCGCCAGCAGCGGGGGCCGTCGGACTGAAGCTTTCTTT.

This chain joins TRBV7-9 and TRBJ1-1; D perhaps matches TRBD1 (6 bases). V was shortened by 2 bases and J by 1 base, with 11 bases between the two germline ends. CDR1 and CDR2 (germline): SEHNR, FQNEAQ (reference sequence). The CDR3 runs 15 residues. CDR3 region: CASSLSTGQNTEAFF. Written as DNA, the CDR3 is TGTGCCAGCAGCTTATCAACAGGGCAGAACACTGAAGCTTTCTTT.

The V gene is TRBV9, the J gene TRBJ2-3, with 8 positions matching TRBD1. This CDR3 spans 15 amino acids. CDR1 is SGDLS and CDR2 is YYNGEE in the germline V gene. V gave up 3 bases and J gave up 3 bases; unmatched junction bases: 6. The CDR3 loop reads CASSGRQGQTDTQYF. The CDR3 DNA sequence: TGTGCCAGCAGCGGACGACAGGGGCAGACAGATACGCAGTATTTT.

The chain joins TRBV6-5 to TRBJ1-5, with 9 bases that match TRBD1. The CDR3 contains 14 residues. CDR1 and CDR2 (germline): MNHEY, SVGAGI. J was trimmed by 4 bases and V by 8 bases; bases with no gene match: 6. CDR3 region: CASRKTGGNQPQHF. The DNA of the CDR3 is TGTGCCAGCCGAAAGACAGGGGGAAATCAGCCCCAGCATTTT.

CDR3 in DNA: TGTGCCAGCAAGGAAACTAGCGGGAGTCCTGAGCAGTACTTC. Translation: CASKETSGSPEQYF. The chain is built from TRBV6-1 and TRBJ2-7, with 11 bases lining up with TRBD2. The V and J ends lost 7 bases and 7 bases, in that order; junction bases with no gene match: 9. The CDR3 length is 14 residues. CDR1 is MNHNS and CDR2 is SASEGT in the germline V gene.

The CDR3 reads CASSPATGGPYGYTF. For the CDR3, the DNA is TGTGCCAGCAGCCCGGCGACAGGGGGCCCTTATGGCTACACCTTC. The V gene is TRBV7-2, the J gene TRBJ1-2, with 10 bases fitting TRBD1. Germline V lookup: CDR1 SGHTA, CDR2 FQGNSA. The trim removed 5 bases at V and 5 bases at J, leaving 8 bases unmatched. The CDR3 is 15 residues long. Looking up the rest from reference TRBV7-2 and TRBJ1-2 gives the full variable domain: GAGVSQSPSNKVTEKGKDVELRCDPISGHTALYWYRQSLGQGLEFLIYFQGNSAPDKSGLPSDRFSAERTGGSVSTLTIQRTQQEDSAVYLCASSPATGGPYGYTFGSGTRLTVV.

The chain joins TRBV11-2 to TRBJ2-2; D not certain. The CDR3 is 14 residues long. V was trimmed by 3 bases and J by 2 bases, leaving 7 bases between them. The V gene's germline CDR1 is SGHAT and CDR2 FQNNGV. The CDR3 coding sequence is TGTGCCAGCAGCTTTTCGGTAAACACCGGGGAGCTGTTTTTT. Translation gives CASSFSVNTGELFF.

On this clone: One end of the junction does not line up with germline, which may come from a read error. The rearrangement links TRBV7-7 to TRBJ2-2, with D unresolved. CDR1 is SSHAT and CDR2 is FNYEAQ in the germline V gene (reference sequence). This CDR3 has 13 amino acids. The CDR3 spells CASSLTVTGELFF. Written as DNA, the CDR3 is TGTGCTAGCAGCCTAACAGTTACCGGGGAGCTGTTTTTT.

The rearrangement links TRBV19 to TRBJ1-2; D possibly corresponds to TRBD1 (6 bases). The CDR3 contains 15 residues. Germline V gene sequence: CDR1 LNHDA, CDR2 SQIVND (reference sequence). Trimming removed 5 bases at V and 4 bases at J, with 17 bases between. This chain's CDR3 is CASSFGQRETYGYTF. The CDR3 DNA reads as TGTGCCAGTAGTTTCGGACAGAGAGAAACCTATGGCTACACCTTC. Using reference TRBV19 and TRBJ1-2 for the parts outside the CDR3, the full variable domain is DGGITQSPKYLFRKEGQNVTLSCEQNLNHDAMYWYRQDPGQGLRLIYYSQIVNDFQKGDIAEGYSVSREKKESFPLTVTSAQKNPTAFYLCASSFGQRETYGYTFGSGTRLTVV.

The chain links TRBV28 to TRBJ2-7, with TRBD2 as a possible D gene (6 bases). The length of the CDR3 is 15 residues. V shed 2 bases and J shed 5 bases, with 16 bases lying between them. The germline V gene encodes CDR1 MDHEN and CDR2 SYDVKM. CDR3 sequence reads: CASSLILRGRDEQYF. CDR3 in DNA: TGTGCCAGCAGTTTAATTCTACGGGGGAGAGACGAGCAGTACTTC.

The rearrangement links TRBV28 to TRBJ2-5; 7 bases agree with TRBD1. V lost 11 bases, J lost 5 bases, and 8 bases stayed unmatched. Looked up from germline, CDR1 is MDHEN and CDR2 is SYDVKM. This CDR3 has 12 amino acids. The CDR3 loop reads CAGNRGGETQYF. The CDR3 nucleotides read TGTGCCGGTAACAGGGGTGGGGAGACCCAGTACTTC.

The chain has TRBV27 and TRBJ2-3; possibly TRBD2 for D (6 bases). The germline V and J ends were trimmed by 7 bases and 2 bases, with 16 bases remaining between them. From germline, CDR1 is MNHEY and CDR2 SMNVEV (reference sequence). The CDR3 covers 15 residues. As DNA, the CDR3 is TGTGCCAGCAATCAGTACGGGGGAATCACAGATACGCAGTATTTT. Translated: CASNQYGGITDTQYF.